This T cell receptor beta chain was obtained from a study of T cells in Graves' hyperthyroidism and ophthalmopathy. RNA transcripts served as the template for amplifying TCR beta CDR3 regions. RT-PCR in the first round (using the HTBI primer set) targeted the TCR CDR3. TCRdb ran MiXCR on the multiplex PCR reads and lists one entry per CDR3 protein. The repertoire consists of around 350,000 distinct CDR3 sequences, with more than 20% occurring once and the leading ten covering around 67%. The ends lost 6 bases at V and 4 bases at J; junction bases unmatched: 7. Germline assignment: CDR1 DFQATT and CDR2 SNEGSKA (reference sequence). The CDR3 extends over 14 amino acids. This clonotype came up a few times. Stable disease denoted Graves' hyperthyroidism without ophthalmopathy progression within 18 months. It was 8 to 10 ml of fresh peripheral blood that supplied the PBMCs.

Sequencing was carried out using blood. The TCR sequence derives from a man in his forties or fifties with Graves' hyperthyroidism. The chain carries TRBV20-1 and TRBJ2-1; 9 bases are shared with TRBD1. The CDR3 region has the DNA TGCAGTGCCATGACCGGGACAGGGTACAATGAGCAGTTCTTC. Protein sequence: CSAMTGTGYNEQFF.